The 10 T cell receptor beta chains given below trace back to one sample, sequenced in a study of blood T cell repertoires in COVID-19. Profiled with immunoSEQ multiplex PCR; TCRdb holds only in-frame clones, not every one. The sample has 210,000 or so clones; more than 70% are singletons. Sequences were obtained from PBMCs or T cells enriched from blood (not recorded which). The receptors come from a woman aged 40 to 55 with acute COVID-19.

The chain joins TRBV28 to TRBJ2-1, with 10 nucleotides matching TRBD1. This CDR3 comprises 14 residues. CDR1 and CDR2 (germline): MDHEN, SYDVKM. Trimming took 2 bases from V and 10 from J; bases not matched to a gene: 5. CDR3 loop: CASSLRQGAREQFF. Written as DNA, the CDR3 is TGTGCCAGCAGTTTAAGACAGGGGGCACGGGAGCAGTTCTTC.

The CDR3 loop is CASSLVGDRNYGYTF. In DNA form, the CDR3 reads TGCGCCAGCAGCTTGGTGGGGGACAGGAACTATGGCTACACCTTC. This rearrangement joins TRBV5-1 to TRBJ1-2; 8 bases agree with TRBD1. The germline V gene has CDR1 SGHRS and CDR2 YFSETQ. Trimming at V came to 0 bases and at J to 2 bases, leaving 3 bases not matched to a gene. This CDR3 has 15 amino acids.

The chain uses TRBV5-1 and TRBJ2-2; D might be TRBD2 (5 bases). The CDR3 has 16 residues. Trimming removed 2 bases at V and 1 base at J, with 12 bases between. Germline V gives CDR1 SGHRS, CDR2 YFSETQ. The CDR3 loop is CASSLNGLGNTGELFF. As DNA, the CDR3 is TGCGCCAGCAGCTTAAACGGACTCGGGAACACCGGGGAGCTGTTTTTT.

The chain uses TRBV20-1 and TRBJ1-3, with D perhaps matching TRBD1 (6 bases). V was cut by 3 bases and J by 2 bases, with 11 bases left in between. Per germline, CDR1 DFQATT and CDR2 SNEGSKA (reference sequence). CDR3 length: 14 amino acids. The CDR3: CSASGQGPGNTIYF. The DNA for the CDR3 is TGCAGTGCTAGTGGGCAGGGGCCTGGAAACACCATATATTTT.

V usage is TRBV28 and J usage is TRBJ1-2; TRBD1 is a possible D gene (5 bases). The CDR3 loop spans 12 amino acids. Per germline, CDR1 MDHEN and CDR2 SYDVKM. V lost 8 bases, J lost 3 bases, and 10 bases lay in between. CDR3 bases: TGTGCCAGCCGCCGGGGGGACTATGGCTACACCTTC. It translates to CASRRGDYGYTF.

The genes are TRBV28 and TRBJ1-5; tentative D call: TRBD1 (5 bases). The CDR3 runs to 15 residues. CDR1 MDHEN and CDR2 SYDVKM come from the germline V gene. The V gene lost 8 bases and the J gene lost 0 bases, with 14 bases spanning the gap. The CDR3 loop reads CASLSGGYSNQPQHF. CDR3 nucleotides: TGTGCCAGCCTCTCCGGGGGTTATAGCAATCAGCCCCAGCATTTT.

CDR3 protein: CASSGGATGNTIYF. In nucleotides, the CDR3 is TGTGCCAGCAGTGGGGGCGCCACTGGAAACACCATATATTTT. The chain combines TRBV2 with TRBJ1-3; TRBD1 might be the D (5 bases). The V and J ends lost 4 bases and 2 bases respectively, with 9 bases between them. Germline CDR1 is SNHLY and CDR2 is FYNNEI. CDR3 size: 14 residues.

The CDR3 loop reads CASSISRVRGVYSPLHF. The CDR3 DNA reads TGTGCCAGTAGTATCAGTAGGGTAAGGGGTGTTTATTCACCCCTCCACTTT. This chain uses TRBV19 with TRBJ1-6; the D gene is possibly TRBD1 (5 bases). The CDR3 contains 17 residues. Trimming stripped 3 bases from V and 8 bases from J, with 20 bases between. The V gene's germline CDR1 is LNHDA and CDR2 SQIVND (reference sequence).

V gene TRBV2 combines with J gene TRBJ2-7, with TRBD2 identical over 7 bases. Germline CDR1 and CDR2: SNHLY and FYNNEI. The CDR3 covers 15 residues. Germline trimming cut 5 bases from V and 0 bases from J; bases unmatched to any gene: 7. The CDR3 here is CASSTYGGSSYEQYF. Written as DNA, the CDR3 is TGTGCCAGCAGTACCTACGGGGGGAGCTCCTACGAGCAGTACTTC. Combining the CDR3 with reference TRBV2 and TRBJ2-7 gives the whole variable domain EPEVTQTPSHQVTQMGQEVILRCVPISNHLYFYWYRQILGQKVEFLVSFYNNEISEKSEIFDDQFSVERPDGSNFTLKIRSTKLEDSAMYFCASSTYGGSSYEQYFGPGTRLTVT.

This clone was counted once. The rearrangement uses TRBV5-4 and TRBJ1-2, with 8 bases that match TRBD1. The trim removed 3 bases at V and 10 bases at J, leaving 14 bases unmatched. The CDR3 extends over 15 amino acids. The germline CDR1 and CDR2 sequences are SGHNT and YYREEE (reference sequence). In DNA form, the CDR3 reads TGTGCCAGCAGCTCAAGATTGGGACAGGCGATGGACTACACCTTC. This encodes CASSSRLGQAMDYTF.